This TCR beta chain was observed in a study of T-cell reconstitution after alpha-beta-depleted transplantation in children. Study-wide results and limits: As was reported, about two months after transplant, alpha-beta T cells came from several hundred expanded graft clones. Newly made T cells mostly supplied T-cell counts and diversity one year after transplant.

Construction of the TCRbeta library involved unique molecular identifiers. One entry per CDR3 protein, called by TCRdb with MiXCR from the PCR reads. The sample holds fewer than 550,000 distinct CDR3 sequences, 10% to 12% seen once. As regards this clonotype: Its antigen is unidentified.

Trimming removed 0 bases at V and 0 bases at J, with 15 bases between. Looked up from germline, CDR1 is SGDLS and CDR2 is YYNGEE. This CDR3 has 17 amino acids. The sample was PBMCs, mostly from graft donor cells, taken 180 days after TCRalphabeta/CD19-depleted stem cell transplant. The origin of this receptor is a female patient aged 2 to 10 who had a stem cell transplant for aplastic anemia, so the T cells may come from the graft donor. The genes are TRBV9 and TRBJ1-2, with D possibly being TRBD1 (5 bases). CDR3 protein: CASSVAGGGSPNYGYTF. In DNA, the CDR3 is TGTGCCAGCAGCGTAGCGGGCGGGGGATCTCCTAACTATGGCTACACCTTC.